This passage covers 4 T cell receptor beta chains from one sample sequenced in a study of CD8 T cells in ankylosing spondylitis. Study observations and caveats: Made up of fewer than ten highly homologous variants, a TCR beta motif appeared characteristic of ankylosing spondylitis blood.

MiXCR, run by TCRdb on the 5' RACE reads, gives a single entry per CDR3 protein. The sample shows under 950,000 distinct CDR3 sequences, roughly 19% of them seen only once. Their antigens remain unidentified. Sequences were obtained from blood, either unsorted or a sorted T cell fraction (not recorded which). The receptor source for this set is a male donor with ankylosing spondylitis.

This clonotype was detected only a few times. This chain joins TRBV5-1 and TRBJ2-7; D is unclear. The ends were cut back, 0 bases at V and 6 bases at J, with 13 bases in the middle. Per germline, CDR1 SGHRS and CDR2 YFSETQ. The CDR3 runs to 14 residues. The DNA for the CDR3 is TGCGCCAGCAGCTTGGCCGTCAGTTCTAGCGAGCAGTACTTC. It specifies CASSLAVSSSEQYF.

The chain uses TRBV4-1 and TRBJ1-1, with a tentative D call TRBD1 (6 bases). The germline V gene has CDR1 MGHRA and CDR2 YSYEKL. The CDR3 is 16 residues long. Trimming removed 2 bases at V and 5 bases at J, with 18 bases between. For the CDR3, the DNA is TGCGCCAGCAGCCAACGGGGGGGCGGGACGGTTACTGAAGCTTTCTTT. Translating it yields CASSQRGGGTVTEAFF.

The chain recombines TRBV6-1 with TRBJ1-2; D gene ambiguous. Trimming stripped 2 bases from V and 4 bases from J, with 14 bases between. This CDR3 spans 15 amino acids. Germline CDR1 reads MNHNS; CDR2 reads SASEGT. As DNA, the CDR3 is TGTGCCAGCAGTGAAAGGGCCCCGGCGGGCTATGGCTACACCTTC. This translates into CASSERAPAGYGYTF.

This clonotype was detected a few times. The chain has TRBV29-1 and TRBJ2-2; 13 bases fit TRBD2. The ends lost 6 bases at V and 9 bases at J; junction bases unmatched: 10. CDR1 is SQVTM and CDR2 is ANQGSEA in the germline V gene. This CDR3 spans 15 amino acids. CDR3 bases: TGCAGCGTGGATGGACTAGCGGGAGTAGGCAGGGAGCTGTTTTTT. It is translated as CSVDGLAGVGRELFF.